A selection of T cell receptor beta chains follows, all from one sample in a study of early T cells in non-severe SARS-CoV-2 infection. TCRdb called the 5' RACE reads again in MiXCR, with one record for every CDR3 protein. This repertoire shows roughly 20,000 distinct CDR3 sequences, approximately 4.7% found once; its top ten account for 6.5% to 8.5%. Sequenced: whole blood. These receptors all stem from an adult who was a healthcare worker with PCR-confirmed SARS-CoV-2 infection or an uninfected control (not recorded which). CDR3s include the opening cysteine and the closing phenylalanine or tryptophan. D genes are given only for firm matches.

d_call j_call v_call cdr3_aa
NA TRBJ1-5 TRBV20-1 CSASWGSNQPQHF
TRBD1 TRBJ2-1 TRBV12-3/TRBV12-4 CASSPPRTGLYNEQFF
TRBD1 TRBJ1-1 TRBV4-2 CASSQGYRGLIPLNTEAFF
TRBD1 TRBJ2-1 TRBV11-2 CASSRQGWANEQFF
NA TRBJ2-5 TRBV5-4 CASSLGTGVYETQYF
TRBD2 TRBJ2-2 TRBV3-1 CASSQETGTSGRLPTGELFF
NA TRBJ2-5 TRBV12-3/TRBV12-4 CASSFREETQYF
TRBD2 TRBJ2-1 TRBV10-1 CASSEQLAAYNEQFF
NA TRBJ2-1 TRBV7-9 CASSIYNEQFF
TRBD2 TRBJ2-5 TRBV3-1 CASSQEGSLAGQETQYF
NA TRBJ2-4 TRBV20-1 CSAREWDTKNIQYF
TRBD2 TRBJ2-2 TRBV7-8 CASSEPGTSGFGELFF
TRBD2 TRBJ2-1 TRBV5-4 CASSLGLAGPSSYNEQFF
NA TRBJ1-1 TRBV7-9 CASSPADYPFAGQNTEAFF
NA TRBJ2-3 TRBV28 CASSFGRREQDTQYF
NA TRBJ2-6 TRBV28 CASSALRDSGANVLTF
NA TRBJ2-7 TRBV11-2 CASSLDPSGKGSEQYF
TRBD1 TRBJ1-5 TRBV19 CASSRDRGNSNQPQHF
NA TRBJ2-5 TRBV6-5 CASSYQAGETQYF
NA TRBJ1-5 TRBV20-1 CSARDYLSNQPQHF
NA TRBJ2-3 TRBV20-1 CSAREWLANTQYF
TRBD1 TRBJ2-6 TRBV19 CASSRLDRAGANVLTF
NA TRBJ1-1 TRBV18 CASSPNMNTEAFF
NA TRBJ1-5 TRBV2 CASSQSNQPQHF
NA TRBJ1-6 TRBV3-1 CASSQGEYNSPLHF
NA TRBJ1-6 TRBV2 CASRRAQNSPLHF
TRBD2 TRBJ2-1 TRBV5-1 CASSLISSGDYNEQFF
TRBD2 TRBJ2-1 TRBV11-2 CASSSLLAGEYNEQFF
TRBD1 TRBJ2-7 TRBV5-1 CASSFGTAREQYF
NA TRBJ2-3 TRBV7-6 CASSLAPQRITDTQYF
NA TRBJ2-3 TRBV7-8 CASSLRNGGGADTQYF
TRBD2 TRBJ2-1 TRBV19 CASSTWGPSGGLRDEQFF
NA TRBJ2-1 TRBV28 CASSLYEQFF
NA TRBJ2-7 TRBV15 CATSLLDAGRYEQYF
NA TRBJ2-3 TRBV10-3 CAISPASGTDTQYF
NA TRBJ2-1 TRBV6-5 CASIGRDVQFF
NA TRBJ2-3 TRBV11-2 CASSLEGISTDTQYF
NA TRBJ1-2 TRBV6-5 CASSSGIDNYGYTF
NA TRBJ2-1 TRBV29-1 CSVVFKQDEQFF
NA TRBJ2-2 TRBV14 CASSQEPDNTGELFF
NA TRBJ2-2 TRBV29-1 CSVVVSGARAGELFF
NA TRBJ2-3 TRBV7-9 CASSLGVGEHGDTQYF
NA TRBJ1-1 TRBV27 CASSWSGALNTEAFF
NA TRBJ2-1 TRBV19 CASSIGVWAGSKYEQFF
NA TRBJ2-1 TRBV6-1 CASAVGNVSPYNEQFF
TRBD2 TRBJ2-3 TRBV18 CASSRTSRDTQYF
NA TRBJ2-4 TRBV13 CASSLEAGQPLAKNIQYF
NA TRBJ2-2 TRBV11-2 CASSLSVTGELFF
NA TRBJ1-6 TRBV27 CASSPGRAGSPLHF